A selection of T cell receptor beta chains follows, all from one sample in a study of control samples from healthy donors and cancer patients. Clones were sequenced by immunoSEQ multiplex PCR, and TCRdb holds only the in-frame ones, with some missing. Among around 80,000 clones listed, 89% were seen once. Sample: blood. Receptors were obtained from a man between 45 and 60 years old in good health. CDR3s include the opening cysteine and the closing phenylalanine or tryptophan. The D gene is left open where the match is weak. Clone sizes are given selectively: once, few, many, or a class where the clone is expanded.

d_call: .
j_call: TRBJ1-5
v_call: TRBV18
clone_size: once
cdr3_aa: CASSPGSSGNQPQHF
cdr3_nt: TGTGCCAGCTCGCCGGGGTCCTCTGGCAATCAGCCCCAGCATTTT

d_call: .
j_call: TRBJ2-5
v_call: TRBV12-3/TRBV12-4
clone_size: .
cdr3_aa: CASRPIGQETQYF
cdr3_nt: TGTGCCAGCAGACCTATAGGCCAAGAGACCCAGTACTTC

d_call: .
j_call: TRBJ1-5
v_call: TRBV6-6
clone_size: .
cdr3_aa: CASEGGGGGQPQHF
cdr3_nt: TGTGCCAGCGAAGGAGGGGGGGGCGGTCAGCCCCAGCATTTT

d_call: .
j_call: TRBJ2-2
v_call: TRBV9
clone_size: .
cdr3_aa: CASSVVGDGAGELFF
cdr3_nt: TGTGCCAGCAGCGTAGTCGGGGACGGGGCCGGGGAGCTGTTTTTT

d_call: .
j_call: TRBJ1-2
v_call: TRBV12-3/TRBV12-4
clone_size: .
cdr3_aa: CASSFGQGLEYTF
cdr3_nt: TGTGCCAGCAGTTTCGGGCAGGGCTTAGAGTACACCTTC

d_call: TRBD1
j_call: TRBJ1-1
v_call: TRBV18
clone_size: once
cdr3_aa: CASSQSTGAAEAFF
cdr3_nt: TGTGCCAGCTCACAATCGACAGGGGCTGCTGAAGCTTTCTTT

d_call: TRBD2
j_call: TRBJ2-3
v_call: TRBV7-2
clone_size: .
cdr3_aa: CASSLDSRGGNVYTQYF
cdr3_nt: TGTGCCAGCAGCTTAGATTCGCGGGGGGGCAACGTATATACGCAGTATTTT

d_call: .
j_call: TRBJ2-1
v_call: TRBV24-1
clone_size: .
cdr3_aa: CATSDPPPDEQFF
cdr3_nt: TGTGCCACCAGCGACCCTCCCCCGGATGAGCAGTTCTTC

d_call: TRBD2
j_call: TRBJ2-1
v_call: TRBV7-8
clone_size: .
cdr3_aa: CASSTRLAGAPTLNEQFF
cdr3_nt: TGTGCCAGCAGCACCCGACTAGCGGGGGCTCCAACCCTGAATGAGCAGTTCTTC

d_call: TRBD1
j_call: TRBJ2-1
v_call: TRBV24-1
clone_size: .
cdr3_aa: CAASDRNPGQMDEQFF
cdr3_nt: TGTGCCGCCAGTGACCGTAACCCGGGACAGATGGATGAGCAGTTCTTC

d_call: .
j_call: TRBJ2-3
v_call: TRBV21-1
clone_size: .
cdr3_aa: CASSPVGQCRTDTQYF
cdr3_nt: TGTGCCAGCAGCCCTGTGGGGCAGTGCCGAACAGATACGCAGTATTTT

d_call: .
j_call: TRBJ2-5
v_call: TRBV20-1
clone_size: .
cdr3_aa: CSANRAETQYF
cdr3_nt: TGCAGTGCGAACAGGGCAGAGACCCAGTACTTC

d_call: .
j_call: TRBJ2-7
v_call: TRBV7-2
clone_size: few
cdr3_aa: CASSPLGTVYEQYF
cdr3_nt: TGTGCCAGCAGCCCCCTAGGGACCGTCTACGAGCAGTACTTC

d_call: .
j_call: TRBJ2-7
v_call: TRBV27
clone_size: .
cdr3_aa: CASSGRDITYEQYF
cdr3_nt: TGTGCCAGCAGTGGCCGGGACATTACCTACGAGCAGTACTTC

d_call: .
j_call: TRBJ2-2
v_call: TRBV30
clone_size: .
cdr3_aa: CAWSDWNTGELFF
cdr3_nt: TGTGCCTGGAGTGACTGGAACACCGGGGAGCTGTTTTTT

d_call: TRBD1
j_call: TRBJ1-6
v_call: TRBV20-1
clone_size: .
cdr3_aa: CSASPIQGAGSPLHF
cdr3_nt: TGCAGTGCCAGTCCTATTCAGGGGGCTGGCTCACCCCTCCACTTT

d_call: .
j_call: TRBJ2-5
v_call: TRBV19
clone_size: few
cdr3_aa: CASSMGRNSADQYF
cdr3_nt: TGTGCCAGTTCAATGGGGAGGAATTCGGCGGACCAGTACTTC

d_call: TRBD1
j_call: TRBJ1-1
v_call: TRBV5-6
clone_size: .
cdr3_aa: CASSLGDRPLGTEAFF
cdr3_nt: TGTGCCAGCAGCTTGGGGGACAGGCCCTTGGGGACTGAAGCTTTCTTT

d_call: .
j_call: TRBJ2-4
v_call: TRBV19
clone_size: .
cdr3_aa: CASRGLSLAKNIQYF
cdr3_nt: TGTGCCAGTAGGGGGCTTTCCCTAGCCAAAAACATTCAGTACTTC

d_call: .
j_call: TRBJ2-3
v_call: TRBV6-5
clone_size: .
cdr3_aa: CASSSPHTDTQYF
cdr3_nt: TGTGCCAGCAGTTCCCCTCACACAGATACGCAGTATTTT

d_call: .
j_call: TRBJ1-3
v_call: TRBV6-1
clone_size: .
cdr3_aa: CASSDSGAEGNTIYF
cdr3_nt: TGTGCCAGCAGTGATTCGGGGGCGGAAGGAAACACCATATATTTT

d_call: .
j_call: TRBJ2-3
v_call: TRBV5-1
clone_size: .
cdr3_aa: CASSLGRGSDTQYF
cdr3_nt: TGCGCCAGCAGCTTGGGAAGGGGGTCAGATACGCAGTATTTT

d_call: .
j_call: TRBJ2-7
v_call: TRBV27
clone_size: .
cdr3_aa: CASSLIDEQYF
cdr3_nt: TGTGCCAGCAGTTTAATTGACGAGCAGTACTTC

d_call: .
j_call: TRBJ2-1
v_call: TRBV7-2
clone_size: .
cdr3_aa: CASSFESRGGRNEQFF
cdr3_nt: TGTGCCAGCAGCTTCGAATCGAGGGGGGGCCGCAATGAGCAGTTCTTC

d_call: TRBD1
j_call: TRBJ1-1
v_call: TRBV6-5
clone_size: .
cdr3_aa: CASSQGEVVTEAFF
cdr3_nt: TGTGCCAGCAGTCAGGGGGAGGTAGTTACTGAAGCTTTCTTT

d_call: TRBD2
j_call: TRBJ2-3
v_call: TRBV7-8
clone_size: .
cdr3_aa: CASSLKLGLAGGLPDTQYF
cdr3_nt: TGTGCCAGCAGCTTAAAACTAGGACTAGCGGGGGGGCTACCAGATACGCAGTATTTT

d_call: .
j_call: TRBJ2-2
v_call: TRBV9
clone_size: .
cdr3_aa: CASSVFTGLGTGELFF
cdr3_nt: TGTGCCAGCAGCGTATTCACAGGGCTGGGGACCGGGGAGCTGTTTTTT

d_call: .
j_call: TRBJ1-1
v_call: TRBV28
clone_size: .
cdr3_aa: CASSLGHFEAFF
cdr3_nt: TGTGCCAGCAGCTTAGGACATTTTGAAGCTTTCTTT

d_call: .
j_call: TRBJ2-5
v_call: TRBV7-9
clone_size: .
cdr3_aa: CASSAPGLNSPQYF
cdr3_nt: TGTGCCAGCAGCGCGCCCGGACTGAACTCACCCCAGTACTTC

d_call: TRBD1
j_call: TRBJ1-2
v_call: TRBV19
clone_size: .
cdr3_aa: CASGDRGLSYGYTF
cdr3_nt: TGTGCCAGTGGGGACAGGGGACTCAGCTATGGCTACACCTTC

d_call: TRBD2
j_call: TRBJ2-5
v_call: TRBV9
clone_size: .
cdr3_aa: CASSVGAGYQETQYF
cdr3_nt: TGTGCCAGCAGCGTAGGAGCGGGGTACCAAGAGACCCAGTACTTC

d_call: TRBD1
j_call: TRBJ1-1
v_call: TRBV9
clone_size: .
cdr3_aa: CASSVDDGQGVAEAFF
cdr3_nt: TGTGCCAGCAGCGTAGATGATGGACAGGGAGTCGCTGAAGCTTTCTTT

d_call: .
j_call: TRBJ2-7
v_call: TRBV13
clone_size: .
cdr3_aa: CASSSKRDEQYF
cdr3_nt: TGTGCCAGCAGCTCCAAGCGAGACGAGCAGTACTTC

d_call: TRBD1
j_call: TRBJ1-1
v_call: TRBV2
clone_size: .
cdr3_aa: CASRDRGSGTEAFF
cdr3_nt: TGTGCCAGCAGGGACAGGGGTTCGGGCACTGAAGCTTTCTTT

d_call: .
j_call: TRBJ2-7
v_call: TRBV11-2
clone_size: .
cdr3_aa: CASSFDGDIYEQYF
cdr3_nt: TGTGCCAGCAGCTTTGACGGGGATATCTACGAGCAGTACTTC

d_call: .
j_call: TRBJ1-5
v_call: TRBV27
clone_size: .
cdr3_aa: CASSYQGSNQPQHF
cdr3_nt: TGTGCCAGCAGTTATCAGGGGAGCAATCAGCCCCAGCATTTT

d_call: .
j_call: TRBJ2-7
v_call: TRBV6-2/TRBV6-3
clone_size: .
cdr3_aa: CASSTTLAPQYF
cdr3_nt: TGTGCCAGCAGTACAACTCTGGCTCCACAGTACTTC

d_call: .
j_call: TRBJ1-1
v_call: TRBV7-2
clone_size: .
cdr3_aa: CASSFPERMNTEAFF
cdr3_nt: TGTGCCAGCAGCTTTCCGGAAAGGATGAACACTGAAGCTTTCTTT

d_call: .
j_call: TRBJ1-2
v_call: TRBV6-5
clone_size: .
cdr3_aa: CAIPDRTSGYGYTF
cdr3_nt: TGTGCCATCCCCGACAGGACCTCTGGCTATGGCTACACCTTC

d_call: .
j_call: TRBJ1-5
v_call: TRBV4-1
clone_size: .
cdr3_aa: CASSPGGQTYSNQPQHF
cdr3_nt: TGCGCCAGCAGCCCTGGTGGGCAGACGTATAGCAATCAGCCCCAGCATTTT

d_call: .
j_call: TRBJ2-4
v_call: TRBV27
clone_size: .
cdr3_aa: CASSFGGIGGIQYF
cdr3_nt: TGTGCCAGCAGTTTTGGCGGGATTGGAGGCATTCAGTACTTC

d_call: .
j_call: TRBJ2-5
v_call: TRBV9
clone_size: .
cdr3_aa: CASSVEPGGGRETQYF
cdr3_nt: TGTGCCAGCAGCGTAGAGCCGGGTGGGGGGCGAGAGACCCAGTACTTC

d_call: .
j_call: TRBJ1-3
v_call: TRBV7-6
clone_size: .
cdr3_aa: CASSLATGNTIYF
cdr3_nt: TGTGCCAGCAGCTTAGCGACTGGAAACACCATATATTTT

d_call: TRBD1
j_call: TRBJ1-6
v_call: TRBV11-2
clone_size: .
cdr3_aa: CASSEDRGNSPLHF
cdr3_nt: TGTGCCAGCAGCGAGGACAGGGGTAATTCACCCCTCCACTTT

d_call: .
j_call: TRBJ2-2
v_call: TRBV24-1
clone_size: .
cdr3_aa: CATSQRGATGELFF
cdr3_nt: TGTGCCACCAGTCAAAGGGGCGCCACCGGGGAGCTGTTTTTT

d_call: TRBD2
j_call: TRBJ2-1
v_call: TRBV12-5
clone_size: .
cdr3_aa: CASGLILGGAYNEQFF
cdr3_nt: TGTGCTAGTGGTTTAATTTTGGGGGGGGCCTACAATGAGCAGTTCTTC

d_call: .
j_call: TRBJ1-1
v_call: TRBV2
clone_size: .
cdr3_aa: CASSVPRANTEAFF
cdr3_nt: TGTGCCAGCAGTGTACCCAGGGCAAACACTGAAGCTTTCTTT

d_call: .
j_call: TRBJ1-1
v_call: TRBV6-1
clone_size: .
cdr3_aa: CASSERQNTEAFF
cdr3_nt: TGTGCCAGCAGTGAGCGGCAGAACACTGAAGCTTTCTTT

d_call: TRBD2
j_call: TRBJ2-2
v_call: TRBV7-6
clone_size: .
cdr3_aa: CASSLGLAGGSGELFF
cdr3_nt: TGTGCCAGCAGCTTGGGACTAGCGGGGGGCTCCGGGGAGCTGTTTTTT

d_call: TRBD1
j_call: TRBJ1-1
v_call: TRBV5-4
clone_size: .
cdr3_aa: CASSFGQGASATEAFF
cdr3_nt: TGTGCCAGCAGCTTTGGACAGGGGGCGAGTGCCACTGAAGCTTTCTTT

d_call: .
j_call: TRBJ1-2
v_call: TRBV2
clone_size: .
cdr3_aa: CASTFRNYGYTF
cdr3_nt: TGTGCCAGTACCTTCAGGAACTATGGCTACACCTTC

d_call: .
j_call: TRBJ2-5
v_call: TRBV11-2
clone_size: .
cdr3_aa: CASSLRFSGQETQYF
cdr3_nt: TGTGCCAGCAGCCTGCGTTTTAGCGGCCAAGAGACCCAGTACTTC

d_call: .
j_call: TRBJ2-2
v_call: TRBV7-3
clone_size: .
cdr3_aa: CASSLGVGELFF
cdr3_nt: TGTGCCAGCAGCTTAGGGGTCGGGGAGCTGTTTTTT